Listed below are T cell receptor beta chains from one sample, sequenced in a study of blood T cell repertoires in COVID-19. Profiling relied on immunoSEQ multiplex PCR, and the TCRdb table lists in-frame clones only, not all of them. The sample includes 90,000 to 120,000 clones, roughly 88% of them seen just once. Sequenced material: peripheral blood. These receptors were taken from a human donor in a cohort sampled during active COVID-19. Each CDR3 is given without its conserved first and last residue.

J gene,V gene,CDR3 protein
TRBJ2-1,TRBV3-1/TRBV3-2,ASSLGQGGYNEQF
TRBJ2-1,TRBV29-1,SATREASYNEQF
TRBJ2-7,TRBV9,ASSEGLAGGPEYEQY
TRBJ1-2,TRBV5-1,ASSLTGGWNYGYT
TRBJ2-1,TRBV29-1,SVVGAGGPRNEQF
TRBJ2-1,TRBV27,ASSWWDRVNDEQF
TRBJ2-1,TRBV23-1,ASRRTSRLVEQF
TRBJ2-3,TRBV2,ASREDGLSTDTQY
TRBJ1-4,TRBV6-5,ASSYSRRNEKLF
TRBJ2-1,TRBV4-2,ASSQEAQGGHNEQF
TRBJ1-2,TRBV24-1,ATSEMGGAEGYT
TRBJ1-2,TRBV6-4,ASSGGQGINYGYT
TRBJ2-1,TRBV7-2,ASSPPGTSGSFRKQF
TRBJ2-7,TRBV27,ASSARTGGSSYEQY
TRBJ2-1,TRBV27,ASSLLAGGLNEQF
TRBJ2-2,TRBV18,ASSPGDYLTGELF
TRBJ2-3,TRBV6-6,ASSYRRDRGTDTQY
TRBJ2-7,TRBV5-6,ASSLGHLGARNEQY
TRBJ2-3,TRBV7-3,ASSLTSGGAVDTQY
TRBJ2-3,TRBV29-1,SVRGGVAGSTDTQY
TRBJ1-5,TRBV2,ASKGDSNQPQH
TRBJ2-7,TRBV10-1,ARSRVSGRHEQY
TRBJ2-2,TRBV27,ASSTGYETGELF
TRBJ1-6,TRBV6-2/TRBV6-3,ASSTLGDLFSPLH
TRBJ2-7,TRBV6-5,ASSYSSGRPYEQY
TRBJ1-6,TRBV5-1,ASSPDLPNSPLH
TRBJ2-7,TRBV3-1/TRBV3-2,ASSHALARSDRGSHEQY
TRBJ2-5,TRBV15,ATSRDTSYQETQY
TRBJ2-1,TRBV9,ASSRGLAVTYNEQF
TRBJ2-2,TRBV9,ASTSGNTNTGELF
TRBJ2-5,TRBV5-1,ASSLLLAGEPPETQY
TRBJ2-7,TRBV19,ASSMWQGAYEQY
TRBJ2-1,TRBV30,AWSYGDEQF
TRBJ1-2,TRBV19,ASSGPGQKTLNGYT
TRBJ1-3,TRBV9,ASSSPGGNTIY
TRBJ2-3,TRBV5-4,ASSLSTGGASYTQY
TRBJ2-7,TRBV7-8,ASNTPSGVEQY
TRBJ2-7,TRBV13,ASSELAASYEQY
TRBJ2-7,TRBV15,ATSRVGDRGEQY
TRBJ2-7,TRBV18,ASSFPGRAYEQY
TRBJ2-7,TRBV13,ASSPPYLYEQY
TRBJ2-7,TRBV18,ASSPRVQDPYEQY
TRBJ2-7,TRBV6-6,ASSSGQTLSYEQY
TRBJ2-5,TRBV10-3,AISESGGLETQY
TRBJ2-1,TRBV7-8,ASSLTGQVGYNEQF